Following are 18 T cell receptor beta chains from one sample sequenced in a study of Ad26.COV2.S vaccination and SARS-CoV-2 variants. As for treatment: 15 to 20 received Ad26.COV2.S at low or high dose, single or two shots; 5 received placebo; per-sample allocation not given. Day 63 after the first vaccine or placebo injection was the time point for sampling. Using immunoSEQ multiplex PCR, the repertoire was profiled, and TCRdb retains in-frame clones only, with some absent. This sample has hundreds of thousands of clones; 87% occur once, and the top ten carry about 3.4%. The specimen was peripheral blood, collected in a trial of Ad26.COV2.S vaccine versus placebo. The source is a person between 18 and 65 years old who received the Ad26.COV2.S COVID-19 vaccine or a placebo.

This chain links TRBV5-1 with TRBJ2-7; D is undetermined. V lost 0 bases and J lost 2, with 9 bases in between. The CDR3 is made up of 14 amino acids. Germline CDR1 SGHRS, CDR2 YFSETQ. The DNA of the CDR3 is TGCGCCAGCAGCTTGGGCAGCTCTGCCTACGAGCAGTACTTC. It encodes CASSLGSSAYEQYF.

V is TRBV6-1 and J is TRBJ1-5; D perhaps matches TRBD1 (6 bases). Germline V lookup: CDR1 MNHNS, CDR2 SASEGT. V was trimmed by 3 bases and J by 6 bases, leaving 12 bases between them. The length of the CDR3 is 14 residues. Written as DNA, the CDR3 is TGTGCCAGCAGTGACGCGGGGGGCGGTCAGCCCCAGCATTTT. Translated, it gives CASSDAGGGQPQHF.

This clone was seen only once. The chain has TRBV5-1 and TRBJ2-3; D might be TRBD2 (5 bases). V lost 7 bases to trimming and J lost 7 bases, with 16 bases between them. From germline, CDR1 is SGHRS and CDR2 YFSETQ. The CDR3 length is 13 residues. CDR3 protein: CASVRQEVNTQYF. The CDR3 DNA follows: TGCGCCAGCGTACGCCAGGAGGTCAATACGCAGTATTTT.

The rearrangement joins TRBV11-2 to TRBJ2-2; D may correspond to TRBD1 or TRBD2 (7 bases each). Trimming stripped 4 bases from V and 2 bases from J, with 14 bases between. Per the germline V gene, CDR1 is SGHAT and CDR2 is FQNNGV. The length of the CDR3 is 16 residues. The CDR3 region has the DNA TGTGCCAGCAGCTCCCGGGGAGGGGGCAACACCGGGGAGCTGTTTTTT. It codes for CASSSRGGGNTGELFF.

The chain's CDR3 is CASSAPNGMRYTF. In DNA form, the CDR3 reads TGTGCCAGCAGCGCCCCGAACGGTATGCGCTACACCTTC. The chain carries TRBV7-9 and TRBJ1-2; no definite D call. The CDR3 covers 13 residues. CDR1 SEHNR and CDR2 FQNEAQ come from the germline V gene (reference sequence). The ends were cut back, 5 bases at V and 9 bases at J, with 16 bases in the middle.

The CDR3 loop is CSASPHFRENTEAFF. DNA of the CDR3: TGCAGTGCTAGTCCCCACTTCCGCGAGAACACTGAAGCTTTCTTT. The V gene is TRBV20-1, the J gene TRBJ1-1; D remains unclear. CDR1 and CDR2 (germline): DFQATT, SNEGSKA (reference sequence). Between the trimmed V and J ends, which lost 3 bases and 1 base, there was a span of 15 bases. The length of the CDR3 is 15 residues.

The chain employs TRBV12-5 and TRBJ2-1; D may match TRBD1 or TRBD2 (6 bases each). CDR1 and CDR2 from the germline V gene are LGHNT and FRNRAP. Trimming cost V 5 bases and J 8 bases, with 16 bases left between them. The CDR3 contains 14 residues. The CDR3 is CASGLGKGGDEQFF. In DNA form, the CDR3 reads TGTGCTAGTGGTCTCGGTAAGGGGGGCGATGAGCAGTTCTTC.

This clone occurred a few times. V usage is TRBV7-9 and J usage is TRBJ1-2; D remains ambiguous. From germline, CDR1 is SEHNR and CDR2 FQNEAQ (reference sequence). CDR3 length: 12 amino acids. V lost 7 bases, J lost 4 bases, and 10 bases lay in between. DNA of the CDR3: TGTGCCAGCACCTGGGGTGGCTATGGCTACACCTTC. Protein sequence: CASTWGGYGYTF.

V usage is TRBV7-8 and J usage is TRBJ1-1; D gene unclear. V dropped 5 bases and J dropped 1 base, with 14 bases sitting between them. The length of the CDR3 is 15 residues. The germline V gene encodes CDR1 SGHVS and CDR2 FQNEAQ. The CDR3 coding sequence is TGTGCCAGCAGCGCAAGGGCCGTGGGGAACACTGAAGCTTTCTTT. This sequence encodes CASSARAVGNTEAFF.

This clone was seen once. The CDR3 region has the DNA TGCGCCAGCAGCCCGTCGGACCGAGGCGAGACCCAGTACTTC. It translates to CASSPSDRGETQYF. The rearrangement joins TRBV5-1 to TRBJ2-5; D ambiguous. Germline V CDR1 and CDR2: SGHRS, YFSETQ. Trimming cost V 4 bases and J 5 bases, with 15 bases left between them. CDR3 size: 14 residues. Variable domain in full (rest from reference TRBV5-1 and TRBJ2-5): KAGVTQTPRYLIKTRGQQVTLSCSPISGHRSVSWYQQTPGQGLQFLFEYFSETQRNKGNFPGRFSGRQFSNSRSEMNVSTLELGDSALYLCASSPSDRGETQYFGPGTRLLVL.

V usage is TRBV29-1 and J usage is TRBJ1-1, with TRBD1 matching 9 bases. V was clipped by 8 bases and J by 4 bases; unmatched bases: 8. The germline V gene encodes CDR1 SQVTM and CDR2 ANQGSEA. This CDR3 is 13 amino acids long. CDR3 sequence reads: CSFYPTGGTEAFF. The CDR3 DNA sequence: TGCAGCTTTTACCCGACAGGGGGCACTGAAGCTTTCTTT. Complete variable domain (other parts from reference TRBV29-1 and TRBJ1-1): SAVISQKPSRDICQRGTSLTIQCQVDSQVTMMFWYRQQPGQSLTLIATANQGSEATYESGFVIDKFPISRPNLTFSTLTVSNMSPEDSSIYLCSFYPTGGTEAFFGQGTRLTVV.

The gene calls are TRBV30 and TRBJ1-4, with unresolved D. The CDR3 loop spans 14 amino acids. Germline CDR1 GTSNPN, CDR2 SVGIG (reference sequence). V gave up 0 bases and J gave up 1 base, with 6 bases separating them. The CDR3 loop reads CAWSVKGTNEKLFF. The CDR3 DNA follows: TGTGCCTGGAGTGTAAAGGGAACTAATGAAAAACTGTTTTTT.

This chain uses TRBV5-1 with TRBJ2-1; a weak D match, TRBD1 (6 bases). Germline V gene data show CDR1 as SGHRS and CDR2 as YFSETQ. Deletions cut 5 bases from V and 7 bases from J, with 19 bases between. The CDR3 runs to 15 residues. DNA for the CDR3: TGCGCCAGCAGGGGGGAAACAGGGCGTTCAAATGAGCAGTTCTTC. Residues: CASRGETGRSNEQFF.

The CDR3 DNA reads TGCGCCAGCAGCCTTAACCTACGGCGGGGGGAATACGAGCAGTACTTC. Its translation: CASSLNLRRGEYEQYF. The chain recombines TRBV5-1 with TRBJ2-7; 8 bases are shared with TRBD2. V shed 4 bases, J shed 4 bases, and the junction held 13 bases outside the gene matches. This CDR3 has 16 amino acids. Germline V gene sequence: CDR1 SGHRS, CDR2 YFSETQ.

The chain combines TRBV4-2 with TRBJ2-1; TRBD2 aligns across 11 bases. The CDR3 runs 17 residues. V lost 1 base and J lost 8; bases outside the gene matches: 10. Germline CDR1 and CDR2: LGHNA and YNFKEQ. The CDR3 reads CASSQAPSGGFEDEQFF. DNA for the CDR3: TGTGCCAGCAGCCAAGCCCCTAGCGGGGGGTTTGAGGATGAGCAGTTCTTC.

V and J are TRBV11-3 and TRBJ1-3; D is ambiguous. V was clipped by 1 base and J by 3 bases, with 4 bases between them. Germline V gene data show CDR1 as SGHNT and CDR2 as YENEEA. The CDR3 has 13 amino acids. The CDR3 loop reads CASSLGGGNTIYF. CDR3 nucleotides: TGTGCCAGCAGCTTAGGAGGTGGAAACACCATATATTTT.

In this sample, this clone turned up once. CDR3 residues: CASSEAQEGGYTF. For the CDR3, the DNA is TGTGCCAGCAGTGAAGCGCAAGAAGGGGGCTACACCTTC. The chain couples TRBV2 to TRBJ1-2; D is ambiguous. Between the trimmed V and J ends, which lost 0 bases and 8 bases, there was a span of 10 bases. There are 13 residues in the CDR3. Germline V gives CDR1 SNHLY, CDR2 FYNNEI.

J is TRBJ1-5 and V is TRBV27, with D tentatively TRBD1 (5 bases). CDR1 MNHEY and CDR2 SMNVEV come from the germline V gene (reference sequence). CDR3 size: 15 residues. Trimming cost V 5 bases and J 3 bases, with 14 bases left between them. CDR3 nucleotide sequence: TGTGCCAGCAGTGTGGGAGGGGTTCACAATCAGCCCCAGCATTTT. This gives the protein CASSVGGVHNQPQHF.